This T cell receptor beta chain was sequenced in a study of chemoradiotherapy in HPV16-positive cancers. Across the study: Functional T-cell assays on two HPV16-positive patients' cells defined candidate HPV-specific clones and common TCR motifs. Study-level results: The functional HPV-specific definition rests on just a couple of HPV16-positive patients. Candidate HPV-specific clones and E7-related TCR motifs grew in tumor during treatment.

Germline lookup yields CDR1 MNHEY and CDR2 SMNVEV (reference sequence). CDR3 size: 16 residues. V shed 7 bases, J shed 2 bases, and the junction held 11 bases outside the gene matches. Measured with immunoSEQ multiplex PCR; TCRdb has only the in-frame clones, and not every one. This table has about 7,400 clones, around 78% appearing once. The sample holds one count of this clone. No antigen is known for it. Over chemoradiotherapy, repertoires were sampled more than once. This rearrangement joins TRBV27 to TRBJ2-1; 7 bases are a match to TRBD2. The sample was taken from a patient who underwent chemoradiotherapy. The TCR originated in a human donor with HPV-associated anogenital cancer. The CDR3 sequence is CASKGVSGPPYNEQFF. The CDR3 coding sequence is TGTGCCAGCAAGGGAGTTAGCGGGCCCCCCTACAATGAGCAGTTCTTC.